The 18 T cell receptor beta chains given below trace back to one sample, sequenced in a study of human T cells and chemical hapten exposure. MiXCR, run by TCRdb on the RACE reads, gives a single entry per CDR3 protein. The table includes fewer than 500,000 distinct CDR3 sequences, approximately 5.1% detected once. Time point specified: patch test 1, 2 weeks after DPC sensitization. The treatment denotes: therapeutic diphenylcyclopropenone sensitization with weekly scalp DPC. The specimen was whole blood, collected in connection with sensitization to the hapten diphenylcyclopropenone (DPC). These TCRs come from a woman aged 50 to 60 with alopecia areata. Some clones in this sample may be carry-over from other donors' samples.

There are a few counts of this clonotype. The chain couples TRBV28 to TRBJ1-1; TRBD1 might be the D (6 bases). The V end was cut by 6 bases, the J end by 2 bases, with 13 bases between. This CDR3 region has 14 residues. CDR1 MDHEN and CDR2 SYDVKM come from the germline V gene. CDR3 DNA: TGTGCCAGCAGCCCTCAGGACAGAAACACTGAAGCTTTCTTT. As protein: CASSPQDRNTEAFF.

This clonotype was found many times. This chain connects TRBV20-1 to TRBJ2-7; D remains ambiguous. V lost 7 bases to trimming and J lost 1 base, with 14 bases between them. From germline, CDR1 is DFQATT and CDR2 SNEGSKA (reference sequence). This CDR3 is built from 13 residues. CDR3 DNA sequence: TGCAGTGTAGTTCGGCCCCCGTCCTACGAGCAGTACTTC. This translates into CSVVRPPSYEQYF.

This clonotype was detected ten times or more. V is TRBV27 and J is TRBJ2-1, with 8 bases fitting TRBD1. J gave up 1 base and V 5 bases, and 4 bases lay outside the gene matches. Germline CDR1 reads MNHEY; CDR2 reads SMNVEV (reference sequence). The length of the CDR3 is 15 residues. Written as DNA, the CDR3 is TGTGCCAGCAGTCAGACAGGGGATTCCTACAATGAGCAGTTCTTC. Encoded protein: CASSQTGDSYNEQFF.

This clonotype has a handful of counts. This sequence joins TRBV27 and TRBJ1-2; maybe TRBD1 (5 bases). There are 14 residues in the CDR3. Germline values: CDR1 MNHEY, CDR2 SMNVEV (reference sequence). V dropped 2 bases and J dropped 4 bases, with 11 bases sitting between them. Here the CDR3 reads CASSLRLGGYGYTF. Here the CDR3 DNA reads TGTGCCAGCAGTTTACGGCTTGGGGGCTATGGCTACACCTTC.

This clonotype was counted a few times. V gene TRBV27 combines with J gene TRBJ1-6; D gene unclear. Germline V gene lookup returns CDR1 MNHEY and CDR2 SMNVEV (reference sequence). V lost 6 bases to trimming and J lost 7 bases, with 19 bases between them. This CDR3 is built from 16 residues. For the CDR3, the DNA is TGTGCCAGCAGCCCCTCTTGGCACGAGGAAAATTCACCCCTCCACTTT. This encodes CASSPSWHEENSPLHF.

The sample holds many counts of this clonotype. This chain joins TRBV5-1 and TRBJ1-2; D is ambiguous. Trimming pared 4 bases from V and 6 bases from J, leaving 13 bases between. The CDR3 covers 13 residues. Looked up from germline, CDR1 is SGHRS and CDR2 is YFSETQ. The CDR3 coding sequence is TGCGCCAGCAGCATCTCCGAGGGCCATGGCTACACCTTC. Protein: CASSISEGHGYTF.

The genes are TRBV5-4 and TRBJ1-3; no firm D call. Trimming cost V 4 bases and J 0 bases, with 14 bases left between them. This CDR3 contains 16 residues. Looked up from germline, CDR1 is SGHNT and CDR2 is YYREEE (reference sequence). CDR3 region: CASSLETRGSGNTIYF. The CDR3 coding sequence is TGTGCCAGCAGCCTCGAAACGCGGGGCTCTGGAAACACCATATATTTT.

This clonotype has a count of ten or more. V usage is TRBV7-2 and J usage is TRBJ1-3; D gene uncertain. The germline CDR1 and CDR2 sequences are SGHTA and FQGNSA. The length of the CDR3 is 14 residues. V was clipped by 7 bases and J by 0 bases, with 10 bases between them. In DNA form, the CDR3 reads TGTGCCAGCATACCCGGGCCCTCTGGAAACACCATATATTTT. It translates to CASIPGPSGNTIYF.

This clonotype was seen ten or more times. V usage is TRBV12-3 or TRBV12-4 and J usage is TRBJ1-4, with 7 bases matching TRBD1. The CDR3 has 14 amino acids. After removal of 5 bases from V and 8 bases from J, the junction contained 8 bases not matched to a gene. The CDR3 protein is CASSGRDSQEKLFF. In DNA, the CDR3 is TGTGCCAGCAGTGGCCGGGACAGCCAAGAAAAACTGTTTTTT.

This clonotype showed up many times. The J gene is TRBJ2-1, the V gene TRBV6-6, with 15 positions matching TRBD2. The trim removed 6 bases at V and 10 bases at J, leaving 4 bases unmatched. Germline CDR1 is MNHNY and CDR2 is SVGAGI (reference sequence). The CDR3 runs to 14 residues. CDR3 DNA sequence: TGTGCCAGCAGCAGGACTAGCGGGGGGGTCGAGCAGTTCTTC. It is translated as CASSRTSGGVEQFF.

This clonotype was counted at least ten times. This chain uses TRBV7-2 with TRBJ1-1; D is unclear. The CDR3 consists of 14 residues. V was pared by 1 base and J by 3 bases, with 9 bases between. Looked up from germline, CDR1 is SGHTA and CDR2 is FQGNSA. CDR3 DNA sequence: TGTGCCAGCAGCTTAGATGAGGTCTACACTGAAGCTTTCTTT. It translates to CASSLDEVYTEAFF.

The V gene is TRBV20-1, the J gene TRBJ2-1, with 7 bases aligning to TRBD2. Germline V gene lookup returns CDR1 DFQATT and CDR2 SNEGSKA (reference sequence). The CDR3 is 14 residues long. The V segment lost 3 bases and the J segment 3 bases; nucleotides outside the gene matches: 5. The CDR3 DNA follows: TGCAGTGCTAGTCTAGCGGAAAACTACAATGAGCAGTTCTTC. It encodes CSASLAENYNEQFF.

This clonotype has a handful of counts. The genes are TRBV18 and TRBJ2-7; TRBD1 matches at 8 bases. The CDR3 extends over 15 amino acids. V shed 3 bases, J shed 5 bases, and the junction held 9 bases outside the gene matches. Germline V gene sequence: CDR1 KGHSH, CDR2 LQKENI. The DNA of the CDR3 is TGTGCCAGCTCACCTTCTACCGGGACAGGAAACGAGCAGTACTTC. Its protein product is CASSPSTGTGNEQYF.

This clonotype has more than one count but fewer than ten. V gene TRBV18 combines with J gene TRBJ2-3; perhaps TRBD1 as D (5 bases). The CDR3 loop spans 15 amino acids. With 0 bases removed from V and 2 bases from J, the gap between germline ends came to 9 bases. CDR1 and CDR2 from the germline V gene are KGHSH and LQKENI. The CDR3: CASSPPPGNTDTQYF. The DNA for the CDR3 is TGTGCCAGCTCACCACCCCCAGGGAACACAGATACGCAGTATTTT.

This clonotype was recorded at least ten times. V is TRBV29-1 and J is TRBJ2-3; 10 nucleotides align to TRBD2. The germline V gene encodes CDR1 SQVTM and CDR2 ANQGSEA. J was trimmed by 1 base and V by 5 bases; bases with no gene match: 9. The CDR3 contains 16 residues. In nucleotides, the CDR3 is TGCAGCGTTTTAGGACTAGCGGAAGGTGGCACAGATACGCAGTATTTT. It is translated as CSVLGLAEGGTDTQYF.

This clonotype was found many times. The chain couples TRBV28 to TRBJ2-7, with D perhaps matching TRBD1 (7 bases). The germline V gene encodes CDR1 MDHEN and CDR2 SYDVKM. Trimming took 7 bases from V and 7 from J, leaving 20 bases between them. This CDR3 has 14 amino acids. The chain's CDR3 is CASTFPGGLREQYF. For the CDR3, the DNA is TGTGCCAGCACCTTCCCAGGGGGGTTGCGAGAGCAGTACTTC.

A few counts support this clonotype. CDR3 coding DNA: TGCGCTTCCCGAGTAGGAACGACCGGGGAGCTGTTTTTT. Its translation: CASRVGTTGELFF. The chain employs TRBV5-1 and TRBJ2-2; no definite D call. The CDR3 length is 13 residues. CDR1 is SGHRS, CDR2 YFSETQ, per germline.

This clonotype came up a few times. This sequence joins TRBV10-3 and TRBJ1-1; TRBD1 aligns across 11 bases. V lost 2 bases, J lost 3 bases, and 5 bases stayed unmatched. Germline V gene sequence: CDR1 ENHRY, CDR2 SYGVKD. This CDR3 spans 16 amino acids. The chain's CDR3 is CAISEALGQGDTEAFF. CDR3 nucleotides: TGTGCCATCAGTGAGGCTTTGGGACAGGGGGACACTGAAGCTTTCTTT.